This T cell receptor beta chain was captured by sequencing in a study of blood T cell repertoires in COVID-19. Study information: COVID-19 samples collected from the United States, Italy and Spain covered acute and convalescent phases. The analysed material was cDNA or gDNA that came from T cells, B-cell-depleted T cells, or PBMCs.

Germline CDR1 is MNHEY and CDR2 is SMNVEV (reference sequence). This CDR3 is 18 amino acids long. J was trimmed by 2 bases and V by 3 bases; bases with no gene match: 10. In the study's own analysis: Amplified reference gene primers provided the basis for estimating nucleated cell counts. Measured with immunoSEQ multiplex PCR; TCRdb has only the in-frame clones, and not every one. V, J and clone size are taken as reported in that table, and D and trimming were inferred from the DNA itself. Among tens of thousands of clones listed, approximately 90% were seen once. The chain links TRBV27 to TRBJ1-6; 7 positions match TRBD1. The receptor comes from a woman aged 50 to 60 with active or convalescent COVID-19. The sample comprised peripheral blood. The CDR3, as DNA: TGTGCCAGCAGTTTTCGACCACAGGGGCTAGCCTATAATTCACCCCTCCACTTT. Translating it yields CASSFRPQGLAYNSPLHF.